Detailed here is one T cell receptor beta chain. V lost 4 bases and J lost 4, with 7 bases in between. The CDR3 has 12 residues. Germline V gives CDR1 WSHSY, CDR2 SAAADI. The entry originates in a study of OX40 agonist ivuxolimab in advanced cancers. On the study more broadly: Having had anti-PD-1, anti-PD-L1 or anti-CTLA-4 therapy before was allowed, and 40% to 45% had some. One hepatocellular carcinoma and a couple of cutaneous melanoma patients partially responded.

Measured with immunoSEQ multiplex PCR; TCRdb has only the in-frame clones, and not every one. In the table there are over 70,000 clones, about nine tenths of which are singletons. The chain is built from TRBV10-2 and TRBJ1-1; the D is unclear. The sample in question was CD4+ or CD8+ T cells sorted from blood, obtained in a trial of the OX40 agonist ivuxolimab. The receptor's source is an adult with an advanced solid tumor such as melanoma, head and neck, liver or kidney cancer. The CDR3 DNA is TGCGCCAGCAGTGCGGGGTCCACTGAAGCTTTCTTT. The encoded protein is CASSAGSTEAFF.